These 9 T cell receptor beta chains were all obtained from the same sample, sequenced in a study of blood T cell repertoires in COVID-19 (dated by TCRdb to the early 2020s). Libraries were constructed by the immunoSEQ multiplex PCR assay. The source is immuneACCESS, and TCRdb retained only in-frame sequences with V and J called. Part of the clones is not carried over; for the studies checked, unresolved V genes explain less than half of this, and the remainder is unexplained. This sample lists more than 150,000 clones; less than 90% were detected once. Clones ranked in the top ten supply roughly 7.3% of the sample. The source material was PBMCs or T cells enriched from blood (not recorded which). Every receptor here comes from a woman aged 45-65 years who had recovered from COVID-19.

The chain uses TRBV18 and TRBJ1-2; 7 bases map to TRBD1. In germline, CDR1 is KGHSH, CDR2 LQKENI. Germline trimming cut 2 bases from V and 0 bases from J; bases unmatched to any gene: 12. CDR3 length equals 18 residues. The CDR3 region has the DNA TGTGCCAGCTCACCAAGTGACAGGGATGTCCTTACTAACTATGGCTACACCTTC. Residues: CASSPSDRDVLTNYGYTF. Full variable domain (remainder filled in from reference TRBV18 and TRBJ1-2): NAGVMQNPRHLVRRRGQEARLRCSPMKGHSHVYWYRQLPEEGLKFMVYLQKENIIDESGMPKERFSAEFPKEGPSILRIQQVVRGDSAAYFCASSPSDRDVLTNYGYTFGSGTRLTVV.

The chain uses TRBV14 and TRBJ1-3, with a weak D call TRBD1 (6 bases). Germline CDR1 is SGHDN and CDR2 is FVKESK. V lost 1 base, J lost 1 base, and 8 bases lay in between. This CDR3 is built from 15 residues. The CDR3 DNA reads TGTGCCAGCAGCCAAGTAACAGGGTCTGGAAACACCATATATTTT. Translating gives CASSQVTGSGNTIYF.

This clone showed up just a few times. The V and J genes are TRBV5-4 and TRBJ1-2; no clear D. Germline V gene sequence: CDR1 SGHNT, CDR2 YYREEE (reference sequence). The CDR3 sequence is 14 residues long. Trimming shortened V by 0 bases and J by 5 bases, and 11 bases separated the two germline ends. The CDR3 here is CASSLVGGDYGYTF. CDR3 DNA: TGTGCCAGCAGCTTGGTTGGTGGAGATTATGGCTACACCTTC.

The chain recombines TRBV5-1 with TRBJ2-7, with TRBD2 identical over 12 bases. Trimming removed 5 bases from V and 5 bases from J; junction bases left unmatched: 2. The CDR3 loop spans 13 amino acids. Germline CDR1 reads SGHRS; CDR2 reads YFSETQ. The DNA for the CDR3 is TGCGCCAGCAGGACTAGCGGGAGTCACGAGCAGTACTTC. Protein: CASRTSGSHEQYF.

V and J are TRBV24-1 and TRBJ1-5; D may be TRBD1 (5 bases). Germline values: CDR1 KGHDR, CDR2 SFDVKD. Trimming removed 4 bases from V and 2 bases from J, with 17 bases in between. The CDR3 extends over 17 amino acids. CDR3 sequence (DNA): TGTGCCACCAGTGACCCAGGGAAAGGGGATGGCAATCAGCCCCAGCATTTT. Residues: CATSDPGKGDGNQPQHF.

J is TRBJ2-5 and V is TRBV3-1 (or the pseudogene TRBV3-2); D remains ambiguous. V was trimmed by 0 bases and J by 5 bases, leaving 16 bases between them. The germline V gene has CDR1 LGHDT and CDR2 YNNKEL (reference sequence). The CDR3 sequence is 16 residues long. The CDR3 DNA reads TGTGCCAGCAGCCAAGATGGTGTAGCCTCGGAGGAGACCCAGTACTTC. Translating it yields CASSQDGVASEETQYF.

The chain couples TRBV28 to TRBJ1-5; possibly TRBD1 for D (5 bases). V was clipped by 6 bases and J by 2 bases, with 8 bases between them. Per the germline V gene, CDR1 is MDHEN and CDR2 is SYDVKM. The CDR3 runs 13 residues. The CDR3 region has the DNA TGTGCCAGCAGACAACAGGGCAATCAGCCCCAGCATTTT. Translation gives CASRQQGNQPQHF.

The chain is built from TRBV28 and TRBJ1-4, with D tentatively TRBD1 (6 bases). Trimming took 3 bases from V and 3 from J, leaving 11 bases between them. CDR3 length: 15 residues. CDR1 and CDR2 from the germline V gene are MDHEN and SYDVKM. CDR3 loop: CASSFLRGANEKLFF. CDR3 sequence (DNA): TGTGCCAGCAGTTTCCTCAGGGGTGCTAATGAAAAACTGTTTTTT.

This clone was picked up one time. The genes are TRBV6-2 or TRBV6-3 and TRBJ2-3, with D hard to call. Germline-derived CDR1 and CDR2 are MNHEY and SVGEGT. The CDR3 spans 12 residues. V lost 3 bases, J lost 4 bases, and 5 bases lay in between. The CDR3 region is CASSYMSDTQYF. CDR3 nucleotides: TGTGCCAGCAGTTATATGTCAGATACGCAGTATTTT.